The 10 T cell receptor beta chains below all came from one sample that was sequenced in a study of technical replicates of blood from a few donors. The repertoire was sequenced with immunoSEQ multiplex PCR; TCRdb's copy has only in-frame clones and lacks some. The profile shows around 89,000 clones, roughly 94% of them singletons. The sample taken for sequencing was T cells isolated from PBMCs. These receptors were collected from a human donor in good health.

The gene calls are TRBV7-8 and TRBJ2-7; 9 nucleotides align to TRBD1. CDR1 is SGHVS and CDR2 is FQNEAQ in the germline V gene. The CDR3 spans 16 residues. With 5 bases clipped from V and 2 bases from J, the junction kept 10 bases outside the gene matches. The DNA of the CDR3 is TGTGCCAGCAGCCCCCCCTCTGGACAGGGGCCCTACGAGCAGTACTTC. It is translated as CASSPPSGQGPYEQYF.

This chain connects TRBV4-1 to TRBJ2-1, with a possible D match to TRBD2 (6 bases). V was shortened by 3 bases and J by 6 bases, with 24 bases between the two germline ends. The CDR3 length is 18 residues. Germline CDR1 reads MGHRA; CDR2 reads YSYEKL. The CDR3 loop is CASSQGGAGRGLSNEQFF. For the CDR3, the DNA is TGCGCCAGCAGCCAGGGTGGGGCAGGTAGGGGACTTTCCAATGAGCAGTTCTTC.

CDR3 amino acids: CASRPRQGKLTDTQYF. The CDR3 coding sequence is TGTGCCAGCAGACCTCGACAGGGGAAGTTGACAGATACGCAGTATTTT. The J gene is TRBJ2-3, the V gene TRBV7-8; TRBD1 agrees at 8 bases. CDR3 length: 16 amino acids. Germline V lookup: CDR1 SGHVS, CDR2 FQNEAQ. J was trimmed by 3 bases and V by 6 bases; bases with no gene match: 11.

This chain joins TRBV7-9 and TRBJ2-4; no clear D. V lost 5 bases to trimming and J lost 6 bases, with 5 bases between them. The CDR3 has 11 residues. In germline, CDR1 is SEHNR, CDR2 FQNEAQ (reference sequence). CDR3 loop: CASSPGNIQYF. DNA for the CDR3: TGTGCCAGCAGCCCCGGAAACATTCAGTACTTC.

The rearrangement joins TRBV5-1 to TRBJ2-7; 7 nucleotides match TRBD1. Unmatched junction bases numbered 10, after V lost 5 bases and J lost 2 bases. Germline V gene sequence: CDR1 SGHRS, CDR2 YFSETQ. This CDR3 spans 15 amino acids. This CDR3 reads CASRPTGAKTYEQYF. CDR3 nucleotide sequence: TGCGCCAGCAGACCAACAGGGGCGAAAACCTACGAGCAGTACTTC.

This clone was observed a handful of times. This sequence joins TRBV6-5 and TRBJ2-1, with 9 bases matching TRBD2. Per germline, CDR1 MNHEY and CDR2 SVGAGI. There are 16 residues in the CDR3. Unmatched junction bases numbered 12, after V lost 4 bases and J lost 8 bases. CDR3: CASSLSRAGGPYEQFF. CDR3 coding DNA: TGTGCCAGCAGTTTATCCCGGGCGGGGGGGCCGTATGAGCAGTTCTTC.

The gene calls are TRBV11-2 and TRBJ2-5; TRBD2 matches at 12 bases. Trimming took 1 base from V and 5 from J; bases not matched to a gene: 8. CDR1 SGHAT and CDR2 FQNNGV come from the germline V gene. CDR3 length: 17 residues. CDR3 sequence: CASSLVETSGGGETQYF. CDR3 sequence (DNA): TGTGCCAGCAGCTTAGTCGAGACTAGCGGGGGTGGGGAGACCCAGTACTTC.

The chain recombines TRBV28 with TRBJ2-7; no definite D call. Trimming stripped 4 bases from V and 1 base from J, with 14 bases between. This CDR3 is 15 amino acids long. Germline V gene lookup returns CDR1 MDHEN and CDR2 SYDVKM. The CDR3 DNA follows: TGTGCCAGCAGTTCCTTGGCTCCCTCTTCCTACGAGCAGTACTTC. This gives the protein CASSSLAPSSYEQYF.

This sequence joins TRBV5-1 and TRBJ2-5, with TRBD1 identical over 7 bases. V was clipped by 4 bases and J by 4 bases; unmatched bases: 4. The CDR3 has 13 residues. The germline CDR1 and CDR2 sequences are SGHRS and YFSETQ. The CDR3 loop is CASSLTGPETQYF. The CDR3 nucleotides read TGCGCCAGCAGCCTGACAGGGCCAGAGACCCAGTACTTC.

CDR3 in DNA: TGCGCCAGCAGCCAGCCCACAGGGGCACGGCCCTACGAGCAGTACTTC. Protein product: CASSQPTGARPYEQYF. The chain carries TRBV4-1 and TRBJ2-5; 7 bases agree with TRBD1. The DNA end lines up better with TRBJ2-7; the J call may be wrong. The CDR3 is made up of 16 amino acids. Germline CDR1 reads MGHRA; CDR2 reads YSYEKL.